The rows below give T cell receptor beta chains drawn from one sample of a study of blood T cells in healthy people across ages. TCRdb reprocessed the 5' RACE reads with MiXCR, giving one entry per CDR3 protein. The sample holds about 290,000 distinct CDR3 sequences, roughly a quarter seen once. The sample comprised blood. The receptor source for this set is a woman between 65 and 79 years old in good health. Both conserved end residues are part of each CDR3. The order of the fields is clone size, D gene, J gene, V gene, CDR3 protein, CDR3 DNA. A D gene is named only where the DNA matches it firmly. The size of a clone is reported for some rows only, either as once, few or many, or as a class for expanded clones.

NA NA TRBJ2-1 TRBV9 CASSVDAGLLYNEQFF TGTGCCAGCAGCGTAGACGCCGGGCTACTCTACAATGAGCAGTTCTTC
NA TRBD1 TRBJ1-6 TRBV5-1 CASSNGQGINSPLHF TGCGCCAGCAGCAACGGACAGGGGATCAATTCACCCCTCCACTTT
few NA TRBJ2-1 TRBV21-1 CASSKVARECNEQFF TGTGCCAGCAGCAAAGTCGCGCGGGAGTGCAATGAGCAGTTCTTC
few TRBD1 TRBJ2-7 TRBV7-3 CASSFTGQTYEQYF TGTGCCAGCAGCTTTACGGGACAGACCTACGAGCAGTACTTC
few TRBD2 TRBJ2-2 TRBV15 CATSRGLAGVPGELFF TGTGCCACCAGCAGAGGACTAGCGGGAGTACCCGGGGAGCTGTTTTTT
NA TRBD2 TRBJ2-7 TRBV5-1 CASSFSVAGVTYEQYF TGCGCCAGCAGCTTTTCTGTAGCGGGAGTCACCTACGAGCAGTACTTC
few NA TRBJ1-6 TRBV19 CASSDQRSPLHF TGTGCCAGTAGTGACCAGAGGTCACCCCTCCACTTT
few NA TRBJ2-3 TRBV5-6 CASRKSTDTQYF TGTGCCAGCAGGAAGTCCACAGATACGCAGTATTTT
NA TRBD1 TRBJ1-6 TRBV12-5 CASGSGQGAHSPLHF TGTGCTAGTGGTTCGGGACAGGGGGCTCATTCACCCCTCCACTTT
many NA TRBJ2-3 TRBV5-5 CASTQAWTRAGDTQYF TGTGCCAGCACCCAAGCTTGGACTCGAGCCGGGGATACGCAGTATTTT
few NA TRBJ2-3 TRBV10-3 CAIGGRQADTQYF TGTGCCATCGGTGGGAGGCAGGCAGATACGCAGTATTTT
few NA TRBJ2-3 TRBV20-1 CSALKVGGVSDTQYF TGCAGTGCTTTGAAGGTCGGGGGCGTTTCAGATACGCAGTATTTT
few NA TRBJ2-7 TRBV21-1 CASSKEGRTYEQYF TGTGCCAGCAGCAAAGAGGGCAGAACCTACGAGCAGTACTTC
once TRBD2 TRBJ2-5 TRBV5-5 CASSSQSQRELRGETQYF TGTGCCAGCAGCTCCCAAAGCCAGCGGGAGCTTAGGGGGGAGACCCAGTACTTC
NA NA TRBJ2-5 TRBV5-5 CASSSEVPGRQTQYF TGTGCCAGCAGCTCCGAGGTCCCGGGGCGGCAGACCCAGTACTTC
NA TRBD1 TRBJ2-4 TRBV7-2 CASSSGQRLHHF TGTGCCAGCAGCTCGGGACAGCGACTGCATCACTTC
NA NA TRBJ2-3 TRBV27 CASSLRAILTDTQYF TGTGCCAGCAGTTTGAGAGCAATCCTCACAGATACGCAGTATTTT
few NA TRBJ2-2 TRBV5-5 CASSPLPGFSGELFF TGTGCCAGCAGCCCGCTACCAGGGTTCTCCGGGGAGCTGTTTTTT
few NA TRBJ2-1 TRBV7-2 CASSLAPLLYNEQFF TGTGCCAGCAGCTTAGCCCCGCTCCTCTACAATGAGCAGTTCTTC
many NA TRBJ1-4 TRBV27 CASRPAGTLAEKLFF TGTGCCAGCAGACCGGCCGGGACATTAGCTGAAAAACTGTTTTTT
NA NA TRBJ1-1 TRBV12-5 CASGLEQGEAFF TGTGCTAGTGGTTTGGAACAGGGTGAAGCTTTCTTT
NA NA TRBJ2-2 TRBV5-1 CATTVEIWDTGELFF TGCGCCACCACAGTTGAGATTTGGGACACCGGGGAGCTGTTTTTT
few NA TRBJ2-4 TRBV6-6 CASSPLTGVGRGKNIQYF TGTGCCAGCAGTCCCCTTACAGGGGTGGGACGGGGGAAAAACATTCAGTACTTC
few NA TRBJ1-5 TRBV7-2 CASSLGLYQPQHF TGTGCCAGCAGCTTGGGCCTCTATCAGCCCCAGCATTTT
few TRBD2 TRBJ2-7 TRBV3-1 CASSQELAGPYEQYF TGTGCCAGCAGCCAGGAACTAGCGGGGCCCTACGAGCAGTACTTC
once NA TRBJ1-1 TRBV20-1 CSAGSRGRGNTEAFF TGCAGTGCTGGATCCCGAGGCCGGGGAAACACTGAAGCTTTCTTT
few NA TRBJ2-1 TRBV29-1 CSGTIYNEQFF TGCAGCGGGACTATCTACAATGAGCAGTTCTTC
many NA TRBJ2-5 TRBV7-2 CASSKGYGGETQYF TGTGCCAGCAGCAAGGGGTACGGGGGAGAGACCCAGTACTTC